The TCR beta chain described here comes from a study of blood T cells in healthy people across ages. The CDR3 spans 14 residues. The germline gives CDR1 KGHSH, CDR2 LQKENI. V was trimmed by 3 bases and J by 4 bases, leaving 12 bases between them. Using a J-beta primer mix together with a sample-barcoded 5' primer, a second PCR was run for roughly 7 to 12 cycles. TCRdb re-analysed the 5' RACE reads in MiXCR, keeping a single row per CDR3 protein. Of around 1,000,000 distinct CDR3 sequences listed, about 25% are singletons. Separately, the same data were catalogued under a study of T cells of mothers and their children. Per that study: Maternal samples each gave over 9 million TCR beta CDR3 reads, and child samples several million each.

The clonotype originates from a girl aged 2 to 9 in good health. The J gene is TRBJ1-2, the V gene TRBV18, with D unclear. The sequenced sample consisted of blood. CDR3 bases: TGTGCCAGCTCACCGCGGGGTTATGGCTATGGCTACACCTTC. Translated, it gives CASSPRGYGYGYTF.